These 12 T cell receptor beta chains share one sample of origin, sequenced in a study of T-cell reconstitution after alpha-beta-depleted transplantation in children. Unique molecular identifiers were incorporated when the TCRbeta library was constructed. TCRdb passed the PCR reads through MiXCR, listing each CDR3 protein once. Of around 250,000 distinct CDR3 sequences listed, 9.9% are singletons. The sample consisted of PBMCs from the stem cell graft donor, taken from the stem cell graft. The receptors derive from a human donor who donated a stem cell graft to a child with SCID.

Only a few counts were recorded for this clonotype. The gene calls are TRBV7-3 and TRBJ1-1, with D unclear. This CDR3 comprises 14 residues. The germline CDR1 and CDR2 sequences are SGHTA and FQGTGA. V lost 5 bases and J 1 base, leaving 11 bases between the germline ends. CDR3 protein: CASSTPGSNTEAFF. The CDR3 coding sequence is TGTGCCAGCAGCACCCCGGGGTCGAACACTGAAGCTTTCTTT.

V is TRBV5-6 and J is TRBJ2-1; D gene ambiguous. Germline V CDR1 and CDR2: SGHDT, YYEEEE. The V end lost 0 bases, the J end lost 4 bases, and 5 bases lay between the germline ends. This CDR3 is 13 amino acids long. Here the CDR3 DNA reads TGTGCCAGCAGCTTGGTGGTTTACAATGAGCAGTTCTTC. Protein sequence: CASSLVVYNEQFF.

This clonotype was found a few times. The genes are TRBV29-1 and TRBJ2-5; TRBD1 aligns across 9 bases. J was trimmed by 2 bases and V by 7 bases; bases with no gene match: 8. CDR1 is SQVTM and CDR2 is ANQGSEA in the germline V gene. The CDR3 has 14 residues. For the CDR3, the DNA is TGCAGCGCCGGGACAGGGAGTTATCAAGAGACCCAGTACTTC. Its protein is CSAGTGSYQETQYF.

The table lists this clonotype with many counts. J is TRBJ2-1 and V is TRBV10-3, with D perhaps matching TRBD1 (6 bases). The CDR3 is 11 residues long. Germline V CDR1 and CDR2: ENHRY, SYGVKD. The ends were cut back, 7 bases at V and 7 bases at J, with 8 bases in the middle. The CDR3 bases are TGTGCCATCATCACAGGGAATGAGCAGTTCTTC. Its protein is CAIITGNEQFF.

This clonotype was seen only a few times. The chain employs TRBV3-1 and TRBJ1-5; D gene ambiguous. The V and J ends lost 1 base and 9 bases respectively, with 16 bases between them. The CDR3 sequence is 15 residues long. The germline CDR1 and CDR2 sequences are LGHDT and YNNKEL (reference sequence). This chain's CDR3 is CASSQGTPALGPQHF. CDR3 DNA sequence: TGTGCCAGCAGCCAAGGGACGCCCGCCCTTGGGCCCCAGCATTTT.

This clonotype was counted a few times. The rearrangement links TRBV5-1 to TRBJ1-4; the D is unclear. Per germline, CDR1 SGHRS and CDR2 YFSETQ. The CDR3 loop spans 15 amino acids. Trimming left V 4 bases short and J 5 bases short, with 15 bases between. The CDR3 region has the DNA TGCGCCAGCAGCAGACGACCGACCCCGAATGAAAAACTGTTTTTT. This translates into CASSRRPTPNEKLFF.

CDR3 region: CASSYSNLAGTSSYEQYF. The DNA of the CDR3 is TGTGCCAGCAGTTACTCGAACCTAGCGGGAACCTCCTCCTACGAGCAGTACTTC. The gene calls are TRBV6-5 and TRBJ2-7, with 9 nucleotides matching TRBD2. V shed 0 bases, J shed 0 bases, and the junction held 9 bases outside the gene matches. The germline gives CDR1 MNHEY, CDR2 SVGAGI. The CDR3 runs 18 residues.

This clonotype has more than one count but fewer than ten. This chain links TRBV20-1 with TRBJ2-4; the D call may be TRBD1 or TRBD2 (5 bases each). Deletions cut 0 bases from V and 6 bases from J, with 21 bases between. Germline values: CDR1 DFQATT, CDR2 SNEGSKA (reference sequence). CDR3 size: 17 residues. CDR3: CSARDPKGTRGSNIQYF. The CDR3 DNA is TGCAGTGCTAGAGATCCTAAGGGAACGAGGGGATCAAACATTCAGTACTTC.

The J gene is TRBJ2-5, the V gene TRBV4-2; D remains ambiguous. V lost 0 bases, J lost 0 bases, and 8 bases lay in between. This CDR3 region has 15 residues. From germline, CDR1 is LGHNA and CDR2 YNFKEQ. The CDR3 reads CASSQEVGYQETQYF. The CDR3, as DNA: TGTGCCAGCAGCCAAGAGGTTGGGTACCAAGAGACCCAGTACTTC.

Written as DNA, the CDR3 is TGCAGTGCTAGAGATCTAGAGGGGAAGAGCACAGATACGCAGTATTTT. Protein sequence: CSARDLEGKSTDTQYF. The gene calls are TRBV20-1 and TRBJ2-3; perhaps D is TRBD1 or TRBD2 (5 bases each). The CDR3 has 16 amino acids. V gave up 0 bases and J gave up 0 bases, with 13 bases separating them. Germline lookup yields CDR1 DFQATT and CDR2 SNEGSKA (reference sequence).

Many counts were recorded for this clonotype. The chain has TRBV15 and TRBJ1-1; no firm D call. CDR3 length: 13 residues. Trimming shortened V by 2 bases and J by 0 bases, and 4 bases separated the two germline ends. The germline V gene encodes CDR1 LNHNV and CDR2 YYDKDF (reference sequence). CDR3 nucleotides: TGTGCCACCAGCAGATTAATGAACACTGAAGCTTTCTTT. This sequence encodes CATSRLMNTEAFF.

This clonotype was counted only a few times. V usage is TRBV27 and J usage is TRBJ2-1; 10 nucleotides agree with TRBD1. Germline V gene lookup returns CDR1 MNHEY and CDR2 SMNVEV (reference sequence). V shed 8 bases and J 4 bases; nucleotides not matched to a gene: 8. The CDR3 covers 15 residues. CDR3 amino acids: CASGLTGQGYNEQFF. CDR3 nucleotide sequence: TGTGCCAGCGGCTTGACGGGACAGGGGTACAATGAGCAGTTCTTC.